This passage covers 18 T cell receptor beta chains from one sample sequenced in a study of cytomegalovirus exposure and HLA in healthy donors. PCR involved 60 Vbeta and 13 Jbeta primers. Generated by immunoSEQ multiplex PCR, the TCRdb table keeps only in-frame clones and is missing some. The table lists about 160,000 clones, with about 2% in the top ten. Sequencing was done on a sample of PBMCs. These receptor sequences come from a man aged 25 to 45 in good health and CMV-seronegative.

The V call is TRBV11-2, the J call TRBJ2-1; 7 bases agree with TRBD2. The CDR3 is 16 amino acids. V trimming: 2 bases; J trimming: 0 bases; junction bases outside the gene matches: 4. Germline CDR1 and CDR2: SGHAT and FQNNGV. This CDR3 is CASSLPGLYSYNEQFF. CDR3 DNA: TGTGCCAGCAGCTTACCGGGACTATACTCCTACAATGAGCAGTTCTTC.

J is TRBJ2-6 and V is TRBV28; TRBD1 matches 7 bases. V lost 5 bases, J lost 0 bases, and 10 bases stayed unmatched. Germline CDR1 reads MDHEN; CDR2 reads SYDVKM. The CDR3 sequence is 18 residues long. The DNA of the CDR3 is TGTGCCAGCAGTCCACAGACAGGGTACCGCTCTGGGGCCAACGTCCTGACTTTC. Translating it yields CASSPQTGYRSGANVLTF.

Comment on this clone: Additional DNA sequences in this sample encode the identical CDR3. The chain carries TRBV9 and TRBJ1-1; tentatively, D is TRBD1 (5 bases). The V gene lost 2 bases and the J gene lost 2 bases, with 7 bases spanning the gap. CDR1 SGDLS and CDR2 YYNGEE come from the germline V gene. This CDR3 comprises 13 residues. The CDR3 loop is CASSVQGNTEAFF. DNA for the CDR3: TGTGCCAGCAGCGTGCAGGGCAACACTGAAGCTTTCTTT.

The rearrangement uses TRBV2 and TRBJ1-1, with unresolved D. V shed 2 bases and J shed 2 bases, with 12 bases lying between them. CDR3 size: 15 residues. CDR1 SNHLY and CDR2 FYNNEI come from the germline V gene. The CDR3 DNA follows: TGTGCCAGCAGTGAAATGGCCCGTTTAAACACTGAAGCTTTCTTT. Protein sequence: CASSEMARLNTEAFF.

The chain recombines TRBV10-2 with TRBJ2-5, with 7 bases lining up with TRBD2. With 0 bases clipped from V and 3 bases from J, the junction kept 4 bases outside the gene matches. Germline V gives CDR1 WSHSY, CDR2 SAAADI. The length of the CDR3 is 15 residues. The CDR3 DNA follows: TGCGCCAGCAGTGAGTCCAGGAGCGGGAAAGAGACCCAGTACTTC. As protein: CASSESRSGKETQYF.

The chain uses TRBV6-6 and TRBJ2-7, with 9 bases identical to TRBD1. This CDR3 comprises 14 residues. V trimming: 6 bases; J trimming: 2 bases; junction bases outside the gene matches: 5. Germline loops: CDR1 MNHNY, CDR2 SVGAGI (reference sequence). This CDR3 reads CASSSTGGAYEQYF. The DNA of the CDR3 is TGTGCCAGCAGCTCAACAGGGGGCGCCTACGAGCAGTACTTC.

The V call is TRBV19, the J call TRBJ2-2; TRBD1 matches 8 bases. Germline CDR1 is LNHDA and CDR2 is SQIVND (reference sequence). J was trimmed by 3 bases and V by 5 bases; bases with no gene match: 5. The CDR3 runs to 15 residues. The DNA for the CDR3 is TGTGCCAGTAGTCAGGGGGCGAGGGACACCGGGGAGCTGTTTTTT. It specifies CASSQGARDTGELFF. Using reference TRBV19 and TRBJ2-2 for the parts outside the CDR3, the full variable domain is DGGITQSPKYLFRKEGQNVTLSCEQNLNHDAMYWYRQDPGQGLRLIYYSQIVNDFQKGDIAEGYSVSREKKESFPLTVTSAQKNPTAFYLCASSQGARDTGELFFGEGSRLTVL.

The genes are TRBV2 and TRBJ2-3; 9 bases map to TRBD2. J was trimmed by 3 bases and V by 5 bases; bases with no gene match: 6. The CDR3 extends over 15 amino acids. CDR1 and CDR2 from the germline V gene are SNHLY and FYNNEI. Written as DNA, the CDR3 is TGTGCCAGCAGTCAAAGAGCGGGAGGAACAGATACGCAGTATTTT. Its protein is CASSQRAGGTDTQYF.

The gene calls are TRBV2 and TRBJ1-1; D is undetermined. CDR3 length equals 13 residues. Germline assignment: CDR1 SNHLY and CDR2 FYNNEI. Trimming pared 2 bases from V and 11 bases from J, leaving 15 bases between. The CDR3 nucleotides read TGTGCCAGCAGTGAACACCTTCCCCGGAGGGCTTTCTTT. This sequence encodes CASSEHLPRRAFF.

The CDR3 DNA sequence: TGTGCCAGCAGTGACGGACAGGCACCTAATCAGCCCCAGCATTTT. Protein product: CASSDGQAPNQPQHF. The rearrangement joins TRBV28 to TRBJ1-5, with 7 nucleotides matching TRBD1. This CDR3 spans 15 amino acids. CDR1 and CDR2 from the germline V gene are MDHEN and SYDVKM. After removal of 5 bases from V and 4 bases from J, the junction contained 8 bases not matched to a gene.

The gene calls are TRBV10-3 and TRBJ2-3; 7 bases line up with TRBD2. Germline V gives CDR1 ENHRY, CDR2 SYGVKD. J was trimmed by 0 bases and V by 6 bases; bases with no gene match: 15. This CDR3 contains 18 residues. The CDR3 reads CAIRVRAGEGSSTDTQYF. CDR3 bases: TGTGCCATCAGGGTAAGGGCGGGAGAGGGGTCTAGCACAGATACGCAGTATTTT.

The rearrangement joins TRBV5-1 to TRBJ1-1; D gene unclear. CDR1 is SGHRS and CDR2 is YFSETQ in the germline V gene. There are 12 residues in the CDR3. The V end lost 0 bases, the J end lost 6 bases, and 6 bases lay between the germline ends. The CDR3 region has the DNA TGCGCCAGCAGCTTGGGCAGATCTGAAGCTTTCTTT. This gives the protein CASSLGRSEAFF.

The genes are TRBV7-9 and TRBJ1-5; D unresolved. CDR1 is SEHNR and CDR2 is FQNEAQ in the germline V gene (reference sequence). V was trimmed by 3 bases and J by 3 bases, leaving 9 bases between them. The CDR3 extends over 14 amino acids. DNA for the CDR3: TGTGCCAGCAGCTTTGACGGGGACAATCAGCCCCAGCATTTT. Amino acid sequence: CASSFDGDNQPQHF.

The chain couples TRBV10-3 to TRBJ1-1; unclear D gene. V was shortened by 2 bases and J by 4 bases, with 20 bases between the two germline ends. The CDR3 length is 17 residues. Germline lookup yields CDR1 ENHRY and CDR2 SYGVKD. The CDR3 is CAISEGGKRPSTTEAFF. The CDR3 DNA is TGTGCCATCAGTGAGGGAGGAAAAAGGCCCTCCACCACTGAAGCTTTCTTT.

The chain has TRBV29-1 and TRBJ2-1; 7 nucleotides align to TRBD2. Germline V gene data show CDR1 as SQVTM and CDR2 as ANQGSEA. Trimming took 5 bases from V and 4 from J; bases not matched to a gene: 11. CDR3 size: 15 residues. CDR3 nucleotide sequence: TGCAGCGTTAACCCAGGGCTAGCGGATTACAATGAGCAGTTCTTC. It encodes CSVNPGLADYNEQFF.

The chain couples TRBV6-5 to TRBJ1-2; possible D gene TRBD1, 5 bases. CDR1 is MNHEY and CDR2 is SVGAGI in the germline V gene. CDR3 length: 13 amino acids. V was trimmed by 5 bases and J by 5 bases, leaving 12 bases between them. CDR3 sequence (DNA): TGTGCCAGCAGTACCCCAGGGAAGTATGGCTACACCTTC. Amino acids: CASSTPGKYGYTF.

J is TRBJ1-4 and V is TRBV7-9; 9 bases line up with TRBD1. With V trimmed by 2 bases and J by 1 base, 8 bases remained unmatched. Per germline, CDR1 SEHNR and CDR2 FQNEAQ (reference sequence). The CDR3 extends over 18 amino acids. The CDR3 sequence: CASSLPRTGEVTNEKLFF. In nucleotides, the CDR3 is TGTGCCAGCAGCTTACCCCGGACAGGGGAGGTAACTAATGAAAAACTGTTTTTT.

The V and J genes are TRBV28 and TRBJ1-5, with D possibly being TRBD1 (5 bases). Germline CDR1 reads MDHEN; CDR2 reads SYDVKM. The CDR3 runs 17 residues. Trimming took off 2 bases at V and 4 bases at J, with 18 bases between the two ends. The CDR3 protein is CASSLPLRGGTNQPQHF. The CDR3 DNA follows: TGTGCCAGCAGTTTACCCCTCCGGGGGGGGACGAATCAGCCCCAGCATTTT. The full variable domain, its missing parts supplied by reference TRBV28 and TRBJ1-5, is DVKVTQSSRYLVKRTGEKVFLECVQDMDHENMFWYRQDPGLGLRLIYFSYDVKMKEKGDIPEGYSVSREKKERFSLILESASTNQTSMYLCASSLPLRGGTNQPQHFGDGTRLSIL.